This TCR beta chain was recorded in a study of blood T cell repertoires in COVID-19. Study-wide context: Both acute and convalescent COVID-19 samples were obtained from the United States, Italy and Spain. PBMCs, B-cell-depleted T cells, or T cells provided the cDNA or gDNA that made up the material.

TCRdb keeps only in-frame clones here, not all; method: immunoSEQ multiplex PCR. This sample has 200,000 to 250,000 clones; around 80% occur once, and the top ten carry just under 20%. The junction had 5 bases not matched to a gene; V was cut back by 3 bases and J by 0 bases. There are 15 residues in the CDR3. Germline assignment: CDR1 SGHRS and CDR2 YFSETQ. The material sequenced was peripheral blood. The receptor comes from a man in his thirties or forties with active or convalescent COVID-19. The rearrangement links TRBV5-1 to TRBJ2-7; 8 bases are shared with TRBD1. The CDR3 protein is CASSYGTGSSYEQYF. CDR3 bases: TGCGCCAGCAGCTATGGGACAGGCAGCTCCTACGAGCAGTACTTC.